This TCR beta chain comes out of a study of PD-1 blockade in classical Hodgkin lymphoma. Study-level background: Every 2 weeks, patients got 3 mg/kg intravenous nivolumab.

Each patient relapsed following autologous stem cell transplantation, and prior brentuximab vedotin exposure differed. Measured with immunoSEQ multiplex PCR; TCRdb has only the in-frame clones, and not every one. The sample includes roughly 150,000 clones, around 73% of them seen just once. Study-wide results and limits: Complete responders possessed baseline diversity comparable to newly diagnosed patients. TCR diversity at baseline was reported to be reduced in newly diagnosed patients relative to healthy donors. Factors driving the repertoire differences, possibly disease activity or prior therapy, remain undefined.

Germline trimming cut 3 bases from V and 1 base from J; bases unmatched to any gene: 2. Germline assignment: CDR1 SGHDN and CDR2 FVKESK. This CDR3 region has 15 residues. With regard to this clone: The antigen is not known.

The TCR originated in a human donor with classical Hodgkin lymphoma. This sample comprised peripheral blood mononuclear cells (PBMCs), obtained before the second cycle of nivolumab. The genes are TRBV14 and TRBJ2-1, with TRBD2 matching over 8 bases. The CDR3 region is CASSQGGRSYNEQFF. Here the CDR3 DNA reads TGTGCCAGCAGCCAGGGCGGGAGGTCCTACAATGAGCAGTTCTTC. The full variable domain, completed using reference TRBV14 and TRBJ2-1, is EAGVTQFPSHSVIEKGQTVTLRCDPISGHDNLYWYRRVMGKEIKFLLHFVKESKQDESGMPNNRFLAERTGGTYSTLKVQPAELEDSGVYFCASSQGGRSYNEQFFGPGTRLTVL.